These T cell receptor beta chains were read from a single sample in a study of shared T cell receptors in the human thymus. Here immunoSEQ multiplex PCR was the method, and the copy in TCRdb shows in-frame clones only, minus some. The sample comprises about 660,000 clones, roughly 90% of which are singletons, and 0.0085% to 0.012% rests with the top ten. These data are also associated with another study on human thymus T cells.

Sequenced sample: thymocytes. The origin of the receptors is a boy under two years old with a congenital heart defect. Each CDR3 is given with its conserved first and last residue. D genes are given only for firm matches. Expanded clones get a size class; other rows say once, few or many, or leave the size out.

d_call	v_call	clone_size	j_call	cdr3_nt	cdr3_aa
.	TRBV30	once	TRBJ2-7	TGTGCGTGGAACCGGGACTTCATCTACGAGCAGTACTTC	CAWNRDFIYEQYF
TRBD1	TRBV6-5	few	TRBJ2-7	TGTGCCAGCAGATCTACCGGGACAGGGAAATACGAGCAGTACTTC	CASRSTGTGKYEQYF
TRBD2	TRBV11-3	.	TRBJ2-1	TGTGCCAGCAGACTGGGGGAGGGGCTGAGCGAGCAGTTCTTC	CASRLGEGLSEQFF
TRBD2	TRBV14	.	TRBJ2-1	TGTGCCAGCAGCCAAACTAGCGGGAGGTCCTACAATGAGCAGTTCTTC	CASSQTSGRSYNEQFF
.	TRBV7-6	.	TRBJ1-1	TGTGCCAGCAGCTTAAATTGGCAGTTTGAAGCTTTCTTT	CASSLNWQFEAFF
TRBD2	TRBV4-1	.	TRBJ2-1	TGCGCCAGCAGCCAAGATTCGGCTAGCGGGAGCGTCGGATTTAACAATGAGCAGTTCTTC	CASSQDSASGSVGFNNEQFF
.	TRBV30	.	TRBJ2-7	TGTGCCTGGAGTGTACCCAGGGGATGGTACGAGCAGTACTTC	CAWSVPRGWYEQYF
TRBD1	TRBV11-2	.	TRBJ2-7	TGTGCCAGCAGCCGGACAGGGGACTCCTACGAGCAGTACTTC	CASSRTGDSYEQYF
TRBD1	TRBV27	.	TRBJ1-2	TGTGCCAGCAGTTTCCGATCTGTGAGGGACAGGTCGTTCTGCTATGGCTACACCTTC	CASSFRSVRDRSFCYGYTF
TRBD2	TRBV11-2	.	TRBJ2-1	TGTGCCAGCAGCTTCGGACTAGCGGCCTACAATGAGCAGTTCTTC	CASSFGLAAYNEQFF
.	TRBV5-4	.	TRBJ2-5	TGTGCCAGCAGCTTGATCCTTGAGCGGCACCAAGAGACCCAGTACTTC	CASSLILERHQETQYF
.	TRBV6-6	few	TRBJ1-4	TGTGCCAGCAGTCGGACAGCCTCTAATGAAAAACTGTTTTTT	CASSRTASNEKLFF
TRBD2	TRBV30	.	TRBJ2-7	TGTGCCTTCAGGACTAGCGGAACGTACGAGCAGTACTTC	CAFRTSGTYEQYF
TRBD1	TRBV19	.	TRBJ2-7	TGTGCCACCCAGGACAGGGGGCACGGCGAGCAGTACTTC	CATQDRGHGEQYF
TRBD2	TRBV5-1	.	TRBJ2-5	TGCGCCAGCAGGGGAGGTCGACCGCTGGCGGGAGGGCAAGAGACCCAGTACTTC	CASRGGRPLAGGQETQYF
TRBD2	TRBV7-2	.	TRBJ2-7	TGTGCCAGCAGACAAACTAGCGGTGCCTCCTACGAGCAGTACTTC	CASRQTSGASYEQYF
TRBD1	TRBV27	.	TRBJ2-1	TGTGCCAGCAGTTTATTCATCCGGGACAGGGCTGATGAGCAGTTCTTC	CASSLFIRDRADEQFF
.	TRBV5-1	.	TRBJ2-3	TGCGCCAGCAGCTACGCCTCCCTAGTAGAAGATACGCAGTATTTT	CASSYASLVEDTQYF
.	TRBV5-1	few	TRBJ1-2	TGCGCCAGCAGCTTACGGGAGATGGCGGGCTACACCTTC	CASSLREMAGYTF
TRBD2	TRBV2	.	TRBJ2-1	TGTGCCATCCCCACTAGCGGGAGGGCGAGCTTGAGCGATGAGCAGTTCTTC	CAIPTSGRASLSDEQFF
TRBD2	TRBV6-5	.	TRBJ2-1	TGTGCCAGCACCACCACTAGCGGGAGCAACAATGAGCAGTTCTTC	CASTTTSGSNNEQFF
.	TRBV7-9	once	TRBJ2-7	TGTGCCAGCGAAAGCGATTCCTACGAGCAGTACTTC	CASESDSYEQYF
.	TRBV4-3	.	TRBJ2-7	TGCGCCAGCAGCCAAGGGCACCCCCCAGGCGGGGCGTCCAACGAGCAGTACTTC	CASSQGHPPGGASNEQYF
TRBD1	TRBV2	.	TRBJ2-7	TGTGCCAGCAGTGGGGGGAGAGACAGGGGGCCGTCCTACGAGCAGTACTTC	CASSGGRDRGPSYEQYF
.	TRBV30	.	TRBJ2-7	TGTGCCTGGAGTCCTACCTCGACAGCTAACGAGCAGTACTTC	CAWSPTSTANEQYF
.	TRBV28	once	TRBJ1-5	TGTGCCAGCAGACCCGGCGGGCGCAATCAGCCCCAGCATTTT	CASRPGGRNQPQHF
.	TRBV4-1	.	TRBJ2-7	TGCGCCAGCAGCCAAGTCGGGACTGACTACGAGCAGTACTTC	CASSQVGTDYEQYF
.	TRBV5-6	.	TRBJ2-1	TGTGCCAGCAGCCTTTACAGGGTCTCCTACAATGAGCAGTTCTTC	CASSLYRVSYNEQFF
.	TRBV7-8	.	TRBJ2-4	TGTGCCAGCAGCTTAGGGTCCCAGGAACCCTCTTCGGTAGCCAAAAACATTCAGTACTTC	CASSLGSQEPSSVAKNIQYF
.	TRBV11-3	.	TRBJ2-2	TGTGCCAGCTCCCAGGGAAACACCGGGGAGCTGTTTTTT	CASSQGNTGELFF
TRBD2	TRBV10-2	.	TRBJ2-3	TGCGCCAGCGTATTGACTCCACTAGCGGGAGTAGATACGCAGTATTTT	CASVLTPLAGVDTQYF
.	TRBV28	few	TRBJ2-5	TGTGCCAGCAGTTTTCTAAGCAGGAGGGAGACCCAGTACTTC	CASSFLSRRETQYF
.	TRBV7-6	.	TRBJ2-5	TGTGCCAGCAGCTTAGATATCAGGGGACGGGTTTCAGAGACCCAGTACTTC	CASSLDIRGRVSETQYF
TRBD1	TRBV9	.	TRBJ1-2	TGTGCCAGCAGCGAAGACAGGGAAAACTATGGCTACACCTTC	CASSEDRENYGYTF
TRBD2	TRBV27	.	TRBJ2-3	TGTGCCAGCAGTTTCTCACCTGGACGACTAGCGGGAGGGGCTAGAGATACGCAGTATTTT	CASSFSPGRLAGGARDTQYF
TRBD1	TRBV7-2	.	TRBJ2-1	TGTGCCAGCAGCTTATACAGATTGGGGGGACAGGGGATACTAGATGAGCAGTTCTTC	CASSLYRLGGQGILDEQFF
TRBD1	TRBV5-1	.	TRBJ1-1	TGCGCCAGCAGCTTGGGACAGGGACCTGAAGCTTTCTTT	CASSLGQGPEAFF
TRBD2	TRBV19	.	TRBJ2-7	TGTGCCAGTAGTAGGACGCGGCTAGCGGTGACCTACGAGCAGTACTTC	CASSRTRLAVTYEQYF